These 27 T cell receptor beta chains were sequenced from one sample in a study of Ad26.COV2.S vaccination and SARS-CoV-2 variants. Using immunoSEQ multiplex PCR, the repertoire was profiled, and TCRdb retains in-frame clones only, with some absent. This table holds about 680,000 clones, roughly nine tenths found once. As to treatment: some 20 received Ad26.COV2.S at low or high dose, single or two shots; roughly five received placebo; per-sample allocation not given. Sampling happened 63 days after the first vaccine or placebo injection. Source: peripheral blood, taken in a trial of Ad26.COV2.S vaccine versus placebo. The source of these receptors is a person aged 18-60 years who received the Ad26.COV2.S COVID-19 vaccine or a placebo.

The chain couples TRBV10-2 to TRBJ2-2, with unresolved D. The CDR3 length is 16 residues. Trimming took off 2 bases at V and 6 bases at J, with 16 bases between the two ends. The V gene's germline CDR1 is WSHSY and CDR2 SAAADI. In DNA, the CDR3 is TGCGCCAGCAGTGAGCTGGGCCTTACCTTGGCCGGGGAGCTGTTTTTT. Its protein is CASSELGLTLAGELFF.

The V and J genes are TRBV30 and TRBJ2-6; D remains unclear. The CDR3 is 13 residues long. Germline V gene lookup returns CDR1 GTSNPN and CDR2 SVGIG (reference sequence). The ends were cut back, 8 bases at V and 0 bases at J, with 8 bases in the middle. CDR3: CAGGVSGANVLTF. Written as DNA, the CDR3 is TGTGCCGGCGGAGTCTCTGGGGCCAACGTCCTGACTTTC.

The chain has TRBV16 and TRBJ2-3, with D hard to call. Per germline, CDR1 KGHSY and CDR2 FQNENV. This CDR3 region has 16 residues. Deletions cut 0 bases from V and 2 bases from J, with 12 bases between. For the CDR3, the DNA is TGTGCCAGCAGCCAATCGTACAATTCCTACACAGATACGCAGTATTTT. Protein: CASSQSYNSYTDTQYF.

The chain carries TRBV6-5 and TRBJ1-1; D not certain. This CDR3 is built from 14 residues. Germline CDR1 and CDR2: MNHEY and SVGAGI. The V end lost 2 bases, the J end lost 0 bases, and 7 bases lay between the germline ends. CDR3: CASSYRAMNTEAFF. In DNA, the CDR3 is TGTGCCAGCAGTTACAGGGCCATGAACACTGAAGCTTTCTTT.

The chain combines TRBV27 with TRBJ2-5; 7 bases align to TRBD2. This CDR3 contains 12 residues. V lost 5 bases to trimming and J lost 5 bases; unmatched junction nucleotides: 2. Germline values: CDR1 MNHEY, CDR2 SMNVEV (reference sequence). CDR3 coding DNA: TGTGCCAGCAGTCGGGGAGGGGAGACCCAGTACTTC. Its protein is CASSRGGETQYF.

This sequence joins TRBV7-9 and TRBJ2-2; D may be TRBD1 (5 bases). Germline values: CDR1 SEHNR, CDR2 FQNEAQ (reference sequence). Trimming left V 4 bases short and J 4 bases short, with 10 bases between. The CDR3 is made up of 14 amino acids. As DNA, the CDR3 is TGTGCCAGCAGCTCAAAAGGGGTCACCGGGGAGCTGTTTTTT. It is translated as CASSSKGVTGELFF.

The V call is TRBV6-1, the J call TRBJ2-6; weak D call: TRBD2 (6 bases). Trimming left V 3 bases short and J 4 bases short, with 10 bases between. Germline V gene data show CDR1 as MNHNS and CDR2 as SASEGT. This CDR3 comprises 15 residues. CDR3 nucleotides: TGTGCCAGCAGTGAGGGGGGTAGCGGGGCCAACGTCCTGACTTTC. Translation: CASSEGGSGANVLTF.

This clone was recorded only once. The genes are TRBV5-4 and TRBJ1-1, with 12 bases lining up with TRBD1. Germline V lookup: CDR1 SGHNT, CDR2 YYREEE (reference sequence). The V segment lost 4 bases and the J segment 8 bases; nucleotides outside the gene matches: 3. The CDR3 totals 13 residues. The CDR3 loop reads CASSVGTGGEAFF. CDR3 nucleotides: TGTGCCAGCAGCGTAGGGACAGGGGGCGAAGCTTTCTTT.

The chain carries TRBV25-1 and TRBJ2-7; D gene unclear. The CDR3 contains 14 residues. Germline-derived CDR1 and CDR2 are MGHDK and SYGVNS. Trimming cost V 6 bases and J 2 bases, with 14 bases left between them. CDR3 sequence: CASSPTPSTYEQYF. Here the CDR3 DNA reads TGTGCCAGCAGCCCGACACCTTCTACCTACGAGCAGTACTTC.

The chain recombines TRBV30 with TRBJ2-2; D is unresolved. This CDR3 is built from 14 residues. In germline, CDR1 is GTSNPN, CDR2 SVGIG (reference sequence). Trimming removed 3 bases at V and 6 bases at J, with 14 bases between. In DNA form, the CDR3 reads TGTGCCTGGAGCAAGCGACTTGAGCCCGGGGAGCTGTTTTTT. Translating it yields CAWSKRLEPGELFF. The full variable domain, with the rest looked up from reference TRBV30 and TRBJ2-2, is SQTIHQWPATLVQPVGSPLSLECTVEGTSNPNLYWYRQAAGRGLQLLFYSVGIGQISSEVPQNLSASRPQDRQFILSSKKLLLSDSGFYLCAWSKRLEPGELFFGEGSRLTVL.

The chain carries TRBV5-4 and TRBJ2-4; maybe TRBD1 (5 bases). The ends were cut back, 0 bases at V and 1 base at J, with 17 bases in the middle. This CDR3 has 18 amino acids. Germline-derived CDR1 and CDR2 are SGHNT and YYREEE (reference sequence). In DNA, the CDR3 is TGTGCCAGCAGCTTGGGGGGCCTAGGGCCAGGGGCCAAAAACATTCAGTACTTC. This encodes CASSLGGLGPGAKNIQYF.

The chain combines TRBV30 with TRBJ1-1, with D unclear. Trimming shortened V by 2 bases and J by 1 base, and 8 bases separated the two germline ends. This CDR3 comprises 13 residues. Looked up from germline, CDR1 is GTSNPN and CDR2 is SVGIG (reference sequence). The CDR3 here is CAWSPTGNTEAFF. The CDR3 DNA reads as TGTGCCTGGAGTCCGACGGGGAACACTGAAGCTTTCTTT.

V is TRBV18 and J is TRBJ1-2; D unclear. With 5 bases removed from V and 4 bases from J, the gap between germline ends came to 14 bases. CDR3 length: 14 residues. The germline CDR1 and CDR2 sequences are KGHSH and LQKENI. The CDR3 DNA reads TGTGCCAGCTCAGCCGGACTACATGGCTATGGCTACACCTTC. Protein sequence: CASSAGLHGYGYTF.

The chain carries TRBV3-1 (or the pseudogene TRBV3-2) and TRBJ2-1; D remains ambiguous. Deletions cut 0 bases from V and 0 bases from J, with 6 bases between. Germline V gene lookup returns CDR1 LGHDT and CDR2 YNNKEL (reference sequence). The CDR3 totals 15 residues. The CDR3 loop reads CASSQDTVSYNEQFF. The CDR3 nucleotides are TGTGCCAGCAGCCAAGATACGGTCTCCTACAATGAGCAGTTCTTC.

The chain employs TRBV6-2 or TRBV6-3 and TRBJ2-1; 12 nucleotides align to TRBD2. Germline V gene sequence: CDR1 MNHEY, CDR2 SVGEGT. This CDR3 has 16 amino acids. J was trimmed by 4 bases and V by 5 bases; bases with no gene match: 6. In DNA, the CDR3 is TGTGCCAGCAGTCCACCGGGACTAGCGGGTTACAATGAGCAGTTCTTC. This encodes CASSPPGLAGYNEQFF.

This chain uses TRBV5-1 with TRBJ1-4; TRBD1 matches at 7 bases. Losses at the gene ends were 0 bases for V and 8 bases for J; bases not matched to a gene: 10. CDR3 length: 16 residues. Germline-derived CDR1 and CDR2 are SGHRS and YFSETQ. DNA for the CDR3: TGCGCCAGCAGCTTGGCCTTAGGAGGGGGCGAAGAAAAACTGTTTTTT. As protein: CASSLALGGGEEKLFF. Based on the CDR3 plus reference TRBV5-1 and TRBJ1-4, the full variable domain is KAGVTQTPRYLIKTRGQQVTLSCSPISGHRSVSWYQQTPGQGLQFLFEYFSETQRNKGNFPGRFSGRQFSNSRSEMNVSTLELGDSALYLCASSLALGGGEEKLFFGSGTQLSVL.

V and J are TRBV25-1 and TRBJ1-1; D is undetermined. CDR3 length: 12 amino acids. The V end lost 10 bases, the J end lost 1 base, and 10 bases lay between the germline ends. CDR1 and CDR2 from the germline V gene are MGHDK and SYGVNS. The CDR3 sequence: CATRTGNTEAFF. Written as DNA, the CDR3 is TGTGCCACCCGGACGGGGAACACTGAAGCTTTCTTT.

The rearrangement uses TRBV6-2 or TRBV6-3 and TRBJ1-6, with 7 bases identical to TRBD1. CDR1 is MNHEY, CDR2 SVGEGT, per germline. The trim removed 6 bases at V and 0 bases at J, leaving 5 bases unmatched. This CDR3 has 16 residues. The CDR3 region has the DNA TGTGCCAGCAGCCGTTCAGGGGGCTCCTATAATTCACCCCTCCACTTT. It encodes CASSRSGGSYNSPLHF.

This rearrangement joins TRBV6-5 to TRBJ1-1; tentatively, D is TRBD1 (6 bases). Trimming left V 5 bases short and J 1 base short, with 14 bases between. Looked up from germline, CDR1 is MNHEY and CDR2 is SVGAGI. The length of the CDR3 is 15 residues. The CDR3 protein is CASSRFETGNTEAFF. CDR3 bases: TGTGCCAGCAGTCGGTTTGAGACAGGGAACACTGAAGCTTTCTTT.

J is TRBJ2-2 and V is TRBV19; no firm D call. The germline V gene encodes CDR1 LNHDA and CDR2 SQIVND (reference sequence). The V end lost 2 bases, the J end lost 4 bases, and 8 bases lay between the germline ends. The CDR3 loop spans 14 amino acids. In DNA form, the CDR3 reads TGTGCCAGTAGTATAAACATTGGCACCGGGGAGCTGTTTTTT. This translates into CASSINIGTGELFF.

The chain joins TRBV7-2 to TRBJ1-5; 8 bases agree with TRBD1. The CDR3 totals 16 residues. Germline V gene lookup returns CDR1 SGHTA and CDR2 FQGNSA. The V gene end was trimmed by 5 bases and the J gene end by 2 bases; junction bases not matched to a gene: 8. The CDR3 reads CASSPGGTGGNQPQHF. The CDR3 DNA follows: TGTGCCAGCAGCCCCGGGGGGACAGGAGGCAATCAGCCCCAGCATTTT.

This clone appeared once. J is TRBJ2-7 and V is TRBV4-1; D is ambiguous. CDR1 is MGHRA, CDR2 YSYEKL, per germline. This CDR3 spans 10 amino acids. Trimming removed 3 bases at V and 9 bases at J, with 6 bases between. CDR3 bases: TGCGCCAGCAGCCAGTTCGGGCAGTACTTC. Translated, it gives CASSQFGQYF.

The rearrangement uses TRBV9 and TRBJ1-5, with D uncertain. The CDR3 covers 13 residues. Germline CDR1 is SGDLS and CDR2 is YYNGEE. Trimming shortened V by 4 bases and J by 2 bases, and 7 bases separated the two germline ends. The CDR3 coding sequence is TGTGCCAGCAGCCCGACGGGCAATCAGCCCCAGCATTTT. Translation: CASSPTGNQPQHF. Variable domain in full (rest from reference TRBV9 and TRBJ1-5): DSGVTQTPKHLITATGQRVTLRCSPRSGDLSVYWYQQSLDQGLQFLIQYYNGEERAKGNILERFSAQQFPDLHSELNLSSLELGDSALYFCASSPTGNQPQHFGDGTRLSIL.

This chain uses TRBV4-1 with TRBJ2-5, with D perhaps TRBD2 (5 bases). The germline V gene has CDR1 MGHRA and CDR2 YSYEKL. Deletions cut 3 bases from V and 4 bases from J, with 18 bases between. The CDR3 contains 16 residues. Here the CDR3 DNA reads TGCGCCAGCAGCCATGGACGTGCTGGGGAGAGAGAGACCCAGTACTTC. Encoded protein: CASSHGRAGERETQYF.

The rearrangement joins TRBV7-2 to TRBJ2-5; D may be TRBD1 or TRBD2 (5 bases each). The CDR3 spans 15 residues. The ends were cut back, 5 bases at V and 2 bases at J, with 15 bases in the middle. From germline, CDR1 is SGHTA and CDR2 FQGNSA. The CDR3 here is CASSRPGTEQETQYF. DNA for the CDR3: TGTGCCAGCAGCCGCCCCGGGACGGAACAAGAGACCCAGTACTTC.

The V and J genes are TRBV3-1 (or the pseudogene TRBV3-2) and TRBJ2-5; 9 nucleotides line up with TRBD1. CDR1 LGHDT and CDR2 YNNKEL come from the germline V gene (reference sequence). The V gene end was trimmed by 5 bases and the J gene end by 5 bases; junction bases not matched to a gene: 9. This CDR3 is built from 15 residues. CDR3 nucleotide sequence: TGTGCCAGCAGCTGGGGACAGGGCATAGGGGAGACCCAGTACTTC. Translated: CASSWGQGIGETQYF.

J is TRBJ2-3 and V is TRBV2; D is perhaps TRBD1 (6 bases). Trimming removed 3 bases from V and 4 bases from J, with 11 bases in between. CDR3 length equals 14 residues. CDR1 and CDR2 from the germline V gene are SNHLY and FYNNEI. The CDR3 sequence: CASSDRGGADTQYF. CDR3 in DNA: TGTGCCAGCAGTGACAGGGGTGGGGCAGATACGCAGTATTTT.